These 8 T cell receptor beta chains originate from one sample sequenced in a study of cytomegalovirus exposure and HLA in healthy donors. Here immunoSEQ multiplex PCR was the method, and the copy in TCRdb shows in-frame clones only, minus some. The table lists 150,000 to 250,000 clones, 84% of them singletons. Sample: PBMCs. The receptors derive from a woman aged 30 to 39 in good health and CMV-seropositive.

The V gene is TRBV13, the J gene TRBJ1-1; D gene unclear. The CDR3 is 15 amino acids. V gave up 7 bases and J gave up 6 bases, with 21 bases separating them. Germline CDR1 and CDR2: PRHDT and FYEKMQ (reference sequence). CDR3 sequence reads: CASTIREMVSPEAFF. CDR3 DNA sequence: TGTGCCAGCACCATACGAGAAATGGTTAGCCCTGAAGCTTTCTTT.

The table lists this clone with many counts. This chain links TRBV11-2 with TRBJ2-1; 9 bases fit TRBD1. Unmatched junction bases numbered 18, after V lost 2 bases and J lost 10 bases. Per the germline V gene, CDR1 is SGHAT and CDR2 is FQNNGV. The CDR3 runs 18 residues. Here the CDR3 reads CASSLSAGTGWSFREQFF. The CDR3 DNA follows: TGTGCCAGCAGCTTATCGGCGGGGACAGGGTGGTCCTTCAGGGAGCAGTTCTTC.

This rearrangement joins TRBV5-4 to TRBJ2-7; D may be TRBD2 (7 bases). Trimming pared 9 bases from V and 0 bases from J, leaving 16 bases between. CDR1 and CDR2 from the germline V gene are SGHNT and YYREEE (reference sequence). This CDR3 has 14 residues. CDR3 protein: CATREGGSSYEQYF. In DNA, the CDR3 is TGTGCCACAAGGGAGGGGGGCAGCTCCTACGAGCAGTACTTC.

Only a few counts were recorded for this clone. V gene TRBV7-8 combines with J gene TRBJ2-1; tentative D call: TRBD2 (5 bases). V was shortened by 5 bases and J by 9 bases, with 17 bases between the two germline ends. This CDR3 is built from 14 residues. Per germline, CDR1 SGHVS and CDR2 FQNEAQ. The CDR3 is CASSPLRTRGEQFF. Written as DNA, the CDR3 is TGTGCCAGCAGCCCTCTACGCACTAGAGGTGAGCAGTTCTTC.

This chain connects TRBV7-9 to TRBJ2-1; D call uncertain. With 0 bases removed from V and 10 bases from J, the gap between germline ends came to 7 bases. This CDR3 spans 12 amino acids. The germline V gene encodes CDR1 SEHNR and CDR2 FQNEAQ (reference sequence). The CDR3 DNA reads as TGTGCCAGCAGCTTAGCGGCGGCAGAGCAGTTCTTC. This codes for CASSLAAAEQFF.

The DNA for the CDR3 is TGTGCCAGCAGTGAAAGTGGTAGCGGGAGGCGTGAGCAGTTCTTC. Protein sequence: CASSESGSGRREQFF. The chain uses TRBV2 and TRBJ2-1; TRBD2 agrees at 10 bases. This CDR3 is 15 amino acids long. The junction had 7 bases not matched to a gene; V was cut back by 2 bases and J by 9 bases. The germline V gene has CDR1 SNHLY and CDR2 FYNNEI. The complete variable domain, with remaining parts taken from reference TRBV2 and TRBJ2-1, reads EPEVTQTPSHQVTQMGQEVILRCVPISNHLYFYWYRQILGQKVEFLVSFYNNEISEKSEIFDDQFSVERPDGSNFTLKIRSTKLEDSAMYFCASSESGSGRREQFFGPGTRLTVL.

The chain links TRBV11-1 to TRBJ2-7; 7 bases line up with TRBD1. CDR1 SGHAT and CDR2 FQDESV come from the germline V gene (reference sequence). The CDR3 is 13 amino acids. The trim removed 5 bases at V and 2 bases at J, leaving 3 bases unmatched. The CDR3 DNA reads TGTGCCAGCAGCCCGAGGGGGCCCTACGAGCAGTACTTC. Amino acids: CASSPRGPYEQYF.

The CDR3 loop is CASRGQIRPGYGYTF. The CDR3 region has the DNA TGTGCCAGCAGGGGACAAATCAGGCCTGGGTATGGCTACACCTTC. This chain uses TRBV6-5 with TRBJ1-2; TRBD1 might be the D (6 bases). This CDR3 comprises 15 residues. V was cut by 6 bases and J by 5 bases, with 19 bases left in between. Germline CDR1 and CDR2: MNHEY and SVGAGI.